Presented here are 4 T cell receptor beta chains from one specimen sequenced in a study of cytomegalovirus exposure and HLA in healthy donors (TCRdb year 2017). The receptor library was made with the immunoSEQ multiplex PCR assay. A mixture of 60 forward primers for TCR Vbeta segments and 13 reverse primers for TCR Jbeta segments was used in the multiplex PCR. In its TCRdb copy, this immuneACCESS table keeps in-frame sequences only and misses some clones. Where compared with another copy, unresolved V genes explain less than half of these, and the others have no known cause. Present in this sample are 150,000 to 250,000 clones, around 86% of which were seen just once. The ten largest make up 6.5% of the sample. The sample consisted of PBMCs. The receptors stem from a woman between 45 and 65 years old in good health and CMV-seropositive.

The V and J genes are TRBV5-8 and TRBJ2-1, with D unresolved. Germline CDR1 reads SGHTS; CDR2 reads YDEGEE. Trimming shortened V by 4 bases and J by 5 bases, and 16 bases separated the two germline ends. The length of the CDR3 is 15 residues. The CDR3 DNA reads TGTGCCAGCAGCCGATTCCGGGTCGGCGACAATGAGCAGTTCTTC. Translation gives CASSRFRVGDNEQFF. The variable domain in full, with the rest retrieved from reference TRBV5-8 and TRBJ2-1, is EAGVTQSPTHLIKTRGQQATLRCSPISGHTSVYWYQQALGLGLQFLLWYDEGEERNRGNFPPRFSGRQFPNYSSELNVNALELEDSALYLCASSRFRVGDNEQFFGPGTRLTVL.

The chain has TRBV5-1 and TRBJ2-1, with TRBD2 identical over 10 bases. Germline CDR1 is SGHRS and CDR2 is YFSETQ. Trimming took 7 bases from V and 6 from J; bases not matched to a gene: 10. The CDR3 is 15 amino acids. CDR3 coding DNA: TGCGCCAGCGGAGGTTTAGCGGGGGGAGGCAATGAGCAGTTCTTC. It translates to CASGGLAGGGNEQFF. The full variable domain, its missing parts supplied by reference TRBV5-1 and TRBJ2-1, is KAGVTQTPRYLIKTRGQQVTLSCSPISGHRSVSWYQQTPGQGLQFLFEYFSETQRNKGNFPGRFSGRQFSNSRSEMNVSTLELGDSALYLCASGGLAGGGNEQFFGPGTRLTVL.

The chain carries TRBV10-1 and TRBJ1-2; D is perhaps TRBD1 (6 bases). CDR3 length: 13 amino acids. CDR1 is WNHNN, CDR2 SYGVQD, per germline (reference sequence). With 5 bases removed from V and 2 bases from J, the gap between germline ends came to 9 bases. CDR3 residues: CASSPDRNYGYTF. CDR3 in DNA: TGCGCCAGCAGTCCCGACAGGAACTATGGCTACACCTTC.

The chain recombines TRBV11-2 with TRBJ2-7; TRBD1 aligns across 8 bases. Looked up from germline, CDR1 is SGHAT and CDR2 is FQNNGV. This CDR3 contains 13 residues. The junction had 2 bases not matched to a gene; V was cut back by 6 bases and J by 1 base. For the CDR3, the DNA is TGTGCCAGCAGGGACAGGGAATCCTACGAGCAGTACTTC. Its translation: CASRDRESYEQYF.